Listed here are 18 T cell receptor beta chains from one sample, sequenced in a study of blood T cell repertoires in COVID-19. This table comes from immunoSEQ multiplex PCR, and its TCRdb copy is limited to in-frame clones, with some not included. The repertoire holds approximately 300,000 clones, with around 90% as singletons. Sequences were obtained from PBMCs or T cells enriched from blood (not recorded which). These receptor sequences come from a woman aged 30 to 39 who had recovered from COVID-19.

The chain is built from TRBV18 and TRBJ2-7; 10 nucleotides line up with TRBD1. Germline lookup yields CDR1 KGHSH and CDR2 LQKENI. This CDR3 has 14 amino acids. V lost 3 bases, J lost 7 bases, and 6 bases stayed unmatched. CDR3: CASSPDRGLGEQYF. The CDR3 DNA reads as TGTGCCAGCTCACCCGACAGGGGGCTAGGGGAGCAGTACTTC. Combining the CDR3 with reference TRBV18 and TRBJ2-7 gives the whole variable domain NAGVMQNPRHLVRRRGQEARLRCSPMKGHSHVYWYRQLPEEGLKFMVYLQKENIIDESGMPKERFSAEFPKEGPSILRIQQVVRGDSAAYFCASSPDRGLGEQYFGPGTRLTVT.

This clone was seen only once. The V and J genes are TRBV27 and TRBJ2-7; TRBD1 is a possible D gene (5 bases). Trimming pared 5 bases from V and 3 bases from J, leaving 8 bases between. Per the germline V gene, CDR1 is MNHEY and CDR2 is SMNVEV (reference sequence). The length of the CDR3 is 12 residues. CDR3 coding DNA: TGTGCCAGCAGTGTCCAGGGCTACGAGCAGTACTTC. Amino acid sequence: CASSVQGYEQYF.

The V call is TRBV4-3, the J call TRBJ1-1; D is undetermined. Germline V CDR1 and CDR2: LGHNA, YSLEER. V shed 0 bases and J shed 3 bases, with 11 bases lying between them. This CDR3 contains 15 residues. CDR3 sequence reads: CASSQEWLKYTEAFF. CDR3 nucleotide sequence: TGCGCCAGCAGCCAAGAGTGGCTGAAGTACACTGAAGCTTTCTTT.

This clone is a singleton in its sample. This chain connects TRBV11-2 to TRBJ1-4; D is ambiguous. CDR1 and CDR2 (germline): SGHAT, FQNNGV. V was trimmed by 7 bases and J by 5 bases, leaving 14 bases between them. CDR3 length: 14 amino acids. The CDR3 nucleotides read TGTGCCAGCAAATCGTACAGTGGCAATGAAAAACTGTTTTTT. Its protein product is CASKSYSGNEKLFF.

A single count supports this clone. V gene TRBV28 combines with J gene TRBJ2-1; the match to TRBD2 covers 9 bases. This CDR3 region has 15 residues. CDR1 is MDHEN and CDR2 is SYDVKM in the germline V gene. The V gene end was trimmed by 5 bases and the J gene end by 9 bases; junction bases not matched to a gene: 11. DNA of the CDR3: TGTGCCAGCAGTAGTCGGCTAGCGGGACTCGTTGAGCAGTTCTTC. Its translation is CASSSRLAGLVEQFF.

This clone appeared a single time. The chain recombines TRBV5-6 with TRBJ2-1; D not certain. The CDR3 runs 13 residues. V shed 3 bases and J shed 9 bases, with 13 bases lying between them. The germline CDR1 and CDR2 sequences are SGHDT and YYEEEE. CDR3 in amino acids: CASSYLTYGEQFF. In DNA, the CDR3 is TGTGCCAGCAGCTATTTAACCTATGGTGAGCAGTTCTTC.

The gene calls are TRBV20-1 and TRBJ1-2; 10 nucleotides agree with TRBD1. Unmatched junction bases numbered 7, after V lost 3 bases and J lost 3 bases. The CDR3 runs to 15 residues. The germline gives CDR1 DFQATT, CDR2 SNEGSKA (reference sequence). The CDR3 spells CSASRPGTGDYGYTF. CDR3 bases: TGCAGTGCTAGTCGGCCTGGGACAGGGGACTATGGCTACACCTTC.

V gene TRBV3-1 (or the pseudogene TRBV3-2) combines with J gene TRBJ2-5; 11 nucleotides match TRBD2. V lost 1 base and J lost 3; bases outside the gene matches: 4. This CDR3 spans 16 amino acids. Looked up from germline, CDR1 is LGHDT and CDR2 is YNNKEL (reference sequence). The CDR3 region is CASSQGGGLAEETQYF. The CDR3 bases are TGTGCCAGCAGCCAAGGGGGGGGACTAGCGGAAGAGACCCAGTACTTC.

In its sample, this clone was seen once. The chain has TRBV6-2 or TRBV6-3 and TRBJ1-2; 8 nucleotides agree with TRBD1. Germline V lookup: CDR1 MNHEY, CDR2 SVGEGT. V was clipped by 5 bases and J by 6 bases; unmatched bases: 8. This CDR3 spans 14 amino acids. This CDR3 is CASSRGQGADGYTF. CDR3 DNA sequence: TGTGCCAGCAGTCGCGGTCAGGGGGCGGATGGCTACACCTTC.

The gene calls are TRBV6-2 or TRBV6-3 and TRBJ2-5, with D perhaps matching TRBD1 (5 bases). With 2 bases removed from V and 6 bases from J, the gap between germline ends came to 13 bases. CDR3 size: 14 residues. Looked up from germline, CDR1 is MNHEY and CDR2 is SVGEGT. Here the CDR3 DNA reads TGTGCCAGCAGTTACGCCCAGGGTGGGAAGACCCAGTACTTC. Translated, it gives CASSYAQGGKTQYF.

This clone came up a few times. The chain's CDR3 is CASSQIAGVYNEQFF. The CDR3, as DNA: TGCGCCAGCAGCCAAATAGCGGGGGTTTACAATGAGCAGTTCTTC. This chain connects TRBV4-1 to TRBJ2-1, with 9 nucleotides matching TRBD2. Germline trimming cut 2 bases from V and 4 bases from J; bases unmatched to any gene: 3. The CDR3 spans 15 residues. CDR1 and CDR2 (germline): MGHRA, YSYEKL.

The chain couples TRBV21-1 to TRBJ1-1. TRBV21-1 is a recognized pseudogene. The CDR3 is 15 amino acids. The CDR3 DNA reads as TGTGCCAGCAGCAAAGAGGGTAGGAGGGCCACTGAAGCTTTCTTT. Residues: CASSKEGRRATEAFF.

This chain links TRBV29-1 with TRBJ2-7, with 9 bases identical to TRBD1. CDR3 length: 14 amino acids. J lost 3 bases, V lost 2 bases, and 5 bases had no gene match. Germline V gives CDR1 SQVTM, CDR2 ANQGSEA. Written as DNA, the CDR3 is TGCAGCGTTGAACGAAGACAGGGGGTCTACGAGCAGTACTTC. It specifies CSVERRQGVYEQYF.

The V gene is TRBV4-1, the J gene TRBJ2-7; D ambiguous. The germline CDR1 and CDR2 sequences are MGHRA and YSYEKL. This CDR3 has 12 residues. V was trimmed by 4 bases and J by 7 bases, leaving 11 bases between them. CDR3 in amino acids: CASSPASREQYF. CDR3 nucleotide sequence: TGCGCCAGCAGCCCCGCTTCTCGGGAGCAGTACTTC.

The CDR3 bases are TGTGCCAGTAGTATAGATCCGAGCCCGCGGAACACCGGGGAGCTGTTTTTT. This encodes CASSIDPSPRNTGELFF. The chain recombines TRBV19 with TRBJ2-2; the D is unclear. CDR3 size: 17 residues. The V end lost 0 bases, the J end lost 1 base, and 12 bases lay between the germline ends. Germline CDR1 and CDR2: LNHDA and SQIVND (reference sequence).

In DNA form, the CDR3 reads TGTGCCAGCAGTTTCAGATTAAGACAGCCCCAGCATTTT. Residues: CASSFRLRQPQHF. The chain uses TRBV12-3 or TRBV12-4 and TRBJ1-5; D remains ambiguous. The V and J ends lost 3 bases and 7 bases respectively, with 10 bases between them. This CDR3 contains 13 residues.

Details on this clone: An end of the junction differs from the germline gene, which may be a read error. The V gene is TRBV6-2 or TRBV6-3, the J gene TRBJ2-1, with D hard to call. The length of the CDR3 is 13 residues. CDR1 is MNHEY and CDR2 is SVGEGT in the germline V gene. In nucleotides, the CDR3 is TGTGCCAGCAGTTACTCGATTAGCCTCGACCGGATCTTC. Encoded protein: CASSYSISLDRIF.

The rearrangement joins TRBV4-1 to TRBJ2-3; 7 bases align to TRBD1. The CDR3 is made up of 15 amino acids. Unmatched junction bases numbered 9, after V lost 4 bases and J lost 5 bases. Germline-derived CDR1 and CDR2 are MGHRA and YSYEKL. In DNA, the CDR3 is TGCGCCAGCAGCCGGGAGACAGGGTTGAGAGATACGCAGTATTTT. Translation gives CASSRETGLRDTQYF.